This TCR beta chain was retrieved from a study of cytomegalovirus exposure and HLA in healthy donors. Whole-study findings and limits: Earlier results showed most TCR beta V segments being productive about 87% or about 30% of the time. Rarity characterized most TCR sequences, yet some public TCRs appeared in many donors. Some V segments (TRBV6-2 and TRBV6-3 among them) were excluded as indistinguishable.

Germline loops: CDR1 PRHDT, CDR2 FYEKMQ (reference sequence). CDR3 length equals 14 residues. V lost 3 bases and J lost 2, with 10 bases in between. Donors had nominal health at sampling but likely had unrecorded immune exposures. The PCR employed 60 Vbeta primers together with 13 Jbeta primers. Profiled with immunoSEQ multiplex PCR; TCRdb holds only in-frame clones, not every one. The sample consists of some 200,000 clones, 75% to 90% of them appearing once. As for this clone: Antigen unknown.

The chain is built from TRBV13 and TRBJ1-1, with D possibly being TRBD1 (6 bases). The sample comprised PBMCs. The sequence was collected from a woman in her forties or fifties in good health and CMV-seropositive. CDR3 sequence reads: CASSLGGANTEAFF. The CDR3 DNA reads TGTGCCAGCAGCTTGGGGGGGGCCAACACTGAAGCTTTCTTT.